The entry below describes one T cell receptor beta chain. At least ten counts were recorded for this clonotype. No antigen is known for it. No much larger clonotype is one base removed from it; base qualities were not supplied. The CDR1 and CDR2 encoded by the germline V gene are SQVTM and ANQGSEA. Here V drops 6 bases and J drops 3 bases, and the junction holds 7 bases not matched to any gene. The CDR3 runs 13 residues from the cysteine to the phenylalanine. The only DNA kept is the CDR3, 39 bases in frame from the first base. This record comes from a study of spatial heterogeneity in lung cancer (dated by TCRdb to between 2018 and 2021). Some background on the complete study: Beta-chain transcripts were consistently detected in greater numbers than alpha-chain transcripts, which likely reflected higher beta-chain transcript abundance. In the raw uncorrected reads, each unique combination of TCR and UMI appeared more than ten times on average. The study quantitatively compared TCR alpha and beta repertoires across multiple tumor regions, matched nontumor lung and blood in non-small cell lung cancer. Nonsynonymous mutation counts, determined by whole-exome sequencing of tumor tissue, were related to TCR repertoire features. At surgery, both alpha and beta chains were TCR-sequenced in over 200 tumor regions, some 64 matched nontumor lung samples and over 50 PBMC samples. The study at large found these results: Confirming at a functional level the hypothesis that regional TCRs recognize regional mutations was considered to require additional single-cell paired TCR alpha and beta sequencing. Ubiquitous expanded tumor TCRs showed up in blood more often at tumor resection than at routine follow-up.

Library preparation was by 5' RACE. Sequencing used a NextSeq 500. To allow correction of PCR and sequencing errors, the TCR library protocol tagged every TCR cDNA molecule with a unique molecular identifier. Turning to the authors' computational methods: Decombinator tools were used for TCR identification, UMI-based error correction and CDR3 extraction. Expanded TCRs were defined as those above a frequency of 2 per 1,000, corresponding to the top 1% of the tumor frequency distribution. Rényi diversity was computed with the R vegan package after subsampling each repertoire 100 times to 5,000 TCRs. CDR3 similarity networks were constructed using string-kernel similarity of amino acid triplets, with links drawn between CDR3s whose pairwise similarity was above 0.82. TCRdb redid the processing of the public reads, applying fastp at Q25 and MiXCR, and retained in-frame beta chains. Here each entry gathers all rows of one CDR3 protein and keeps the most common genes and DNA. In this record, the V and J calls reflect TCRdb's handling and not the investigators' own analysis. The sample contains about 48,000 distinct CDR3 sequences, approximately 5.3% of them found a single time. The top ten clones comprise over 8.5% of the sample.

The sample's time point label, decoded: sample taken at primary tumor resection. TCR sequencing used whole RNA extracted from tumor and nontumor lung tissue, or from cryopreserved PBMC samples, without cell sorting. The donors were about 71 patients from the lung TRACERx cohort who had early-stage, untreated non-small cell lung cancer. Only patients for whom sufficient RNA was available from at least two tumor regions were selected for TCR sequencing. The V and J genes are TRBV29-1 and TRBJ1-1, and 7 junctional nucleotides match TRBD1. Sequencing was performed on PBMCs, taken at surgery. This TCR came from a male donor with early-stage non-small cell lung cancer. The bases are TGCAGCGTCCAGACAGGGATGTACACTGAAGCTTTCTTT. The translation is CSVQTGMYTEAFF.